One and the same sample provided the 32 T cell receptor beta chains below, sequenced in a study of cytomegalovirus exposure and HLA in healthy donors. 60 Vbeta and 13 Jbeta primers were used in PCR. TCRdb's table, derived via immunoSEQ multiplex PCR, lists solely in-frame clones and lacks some. The table has approximately 110,000 clones, just under 70% seen once. Material: PBMCs. The receptors derive from a woman aged 65 to 85 in good health and CMV-seropositive.

This chain uses TRBV5-1 with TRBJ1-6; D may be TRBD1 (5 bases). Between the trimmed V and J ends, which lost 1 base and 6 bases, there was a span of 14 bases. The CDR3 runs to 16 residues. Germline CDR1 SGHRS, CDR2 YFSETQ. The CDR3 protein is CASSLWGGQVNSPLHF. CDR3 nucleotides: TGCGCCAGCAGCTTGTGGGGGGGTCAGGTTAATTCACCCCTCCACTTT. The entire variable domain, with the rest obtained from reference TRBV5-1 and TRBJ1-6, is as follows: KAGVTQTPRYLIKTRGQQVTLSCSPISGHRSVSWYQQTPGQGLQFLFEYFSETQRNKGNFPGRFSGRQFSNSRSEMNVSTLELGDSALYLCASSLWGGQVNSPLHFGNGTRLTVT.

Remarks on this clone: Other nucleotide sequences from this sample produce the same CDR3. The chain employs TRBV6-5 and TRBJ1-6, with 8 bases lining up with TRBD1. Germline assignment: CDR1 MNHEY and CDR2 SVGAGI. CDR3 length: 14 residues. V lost 6 bases to trimming and J lost 7 bases; unmatched junction nucleotides: 5. In DNA, the CDR3 is TGTGCCAGCAGCCCCGACAGGGGAAATTCACCCCTCCACTTT. Its translation is CASSPDRGNSPLHF.

Only a few counts were recorded for this clone. The chain recombines TRBV7-2 with TRBJ1-1, with TRBD1 matching over 7 bases. This CDR3 contains 15 residues. The germline V gene has CDR1 SGHTA and CDR2 FQGNSA. V shed 5 bases, J shed 6 bases, and the junction held 12 bases outside the gene matches. The chain's CDR3 is CASSPSQGVRAEAFF. DNA for the CDR3: TGTGCCAGCAGCCCTAGCCAGGGGGTAAGGGCTGAAGCTTTCTTT. The whole variable domain, remainder taken from reference TRBV7-2 and TRBJ1-1, is GAGVSQSPSNKVTEKGKDVELRCDPISGHTALYWYRQSLGQGLEFLIYFQGNSAPDKSGLPSDRFSAERTGGSVSTLTIQRTQQEDSAVYLCASSPSQGVRAEAFFGQGTRLTVV.

For this clone: At the DNA level, this CDR3 is encoded by other sequences in the same sample as well. The chain uses TRBV29-1 and TRBJ2-3, with 11 bases identical to TRBD2. With V trimmed by 5 bases and J by 1 base, 2 bases remained unmatched. This CDR3 has 14 residues. The germline gives CDR1 SQVTM, CDR2 ANQGSEA. CDR3 loop: CSVSTSGGTDTQYF. The CDR3 DNA reads as TGCAGCGTTTCGACTAGCGGGGGCACAGATACGCAGTATTTT.

This clone is a singleton in its sample. The chain has TRBV11-2 and TRBJ1-1, with D hard to call. The CDR3 spans 13 residues. Trimming left V 1 base short and J 11 bases short, with 14 bases between. Looked up from germline, CDR1 is SGHAT and CDR2 is FQNNGV. CDR3 region: CASSLGAAAGAFF. In nucleotides, the CDR3 is TGTGCCAGCAGCTTAGGCGCGGCCGCGGGGGCTTTCTTT.

The chain employs TRBV19 and TRBJ1-5, with 8 bases identical to TRBD1. V gave up 4 bases and J gave up 0 bases; unmatched junction bases: 8. Germline V gene sequence: CDR1 LNHDA, CDR2 SQIVND (reference sequence). CDR3 length: 17 residues. The CDR3 sequence: CASSTRSGGYSNQPQHF. The CDR3 region has the DNA TGTGCCAGTAGTACGCGCTCAGGGGGCTATAGCAATCAGCCCCAGCATTTT.

V is TRBV6-5 and J is TRBJ1-2; TRBD1 aligns across 8 bases. The CDR3 extends over 15 amino acids. With V trimmed by 6 bases and J by 4 bases, 10 bases remained unmatched. Germline V gene sequence: CDR1 MNHEY, CDR2 SVGAGI. The CDR3 region has the DNA TGTGCCAGCAGCCTCGTTCTAACAGGGGGCTATGGCTACACCTTC. Translated, it gives CASSLVLTGGYGYTF.

This clone has a handful of counts. The chain has TRBV7-9 and TRBJ1-2; no reliable D call. CDR3 length: 11 residues. V lost 6 bases and J 8 bases, leaving 10 bases between the germline ends. Germline CDR1 is SEHNR and CDR2 is FQNEAQ (reference sequence). The CDR3, as DNA: TGTGCCAGCAGATTCGACACCGGCTACACCTTC. Protein: CASRFDTGYTF.

The chain carries TRBV7-2 and TRBJ1-1, with D unresolved. V lost 0 bases, J lost 5 bases, and 13 bases lay in between. Germline values: CDR1 SGHTA, CDR2 FQGNSA. This CDR3 contains 15 residues. The CDR3 is CASSLAKAGGTEAFF. The CDR3 DNA reads as TGTGCCAGCAGCTTAGCAAAAGCAGGAGGTACTGAAGCTTTCTTT.

The rearrangement links TRBV7-9 to TRBJ2-1; 7 bases agree with TRBD1. The junction had 3 bases not matched to a gene; V was cut back by 0 bases and J by 7 bases. The CDR3 is 14 amino acids. Per the germline V gene, CDR1 is SEHNR and CDR2 is FQNEAQ (reference sequence). In nucleotides, the CDR3 is TGTGCCAGCAGCTTAGCGCCAGGGGGAAATGAGCAGTTCTTC. Its protein product is CASSLAPGGNEQFF. The complete variable domain, with remaining parts taken from reference TRBV7-9 and TRBJ2-1, reads DTGVSQNPRHKITKRGQNVTFRCDPISEHNRLYWYRQTLGQGPEFLTYFQNEAQLEKSRLLSDRFSAERPKGSFSTLEIQRTEQGDSAMYLCASSLAPGGNEQFFGPGTRLTVL.

The V and J genes are TRBV9 and TRBJ1-2; 9 nucleotides align to TRBD1. Per the germline V gene, CDR1 is SGDLS and CDR2 is YYNGEE. CDR3 length: 15 amino acids. Germline trimming cut 4 bases from V and 7 bases from J; bases unmatched to any gene: 11. The CDR3 spells CASSPGTGSRRGYTF. The CDR3 nucleotides read TGTGCCAGCAGCCCTGGGACAGGGAGCAGGCGTGGCTACACCTTC.

The CDR3 bases are TGTGCCATCAGTGAGACAGAGCATAGCAATCAGCCCCAGCATTTT. It yields the protein CAISETEHSNQPQHF. This sequence joins TRBV10-3 and TRBJ1-5; D is unclear. There are 15 residues in the CDR3. The germline gives CDR1 ENHRY, CDR2 SYGVKD. Trimming removed 2 bases at V and 0 bases at J, with 8 bases between.

The rearrangement uses TRBV5-8 and TRBJ2-3; TRBD2 agrees at 10 bases. The CDR3 is 18 amino acids. Germline V gene lookup returns CDR1 SGHTS and CDR2 YDEGEE. J was trimmed by 2 bases and V by 4 bases; bases with no gene match: 13. Here the CDR3 DNA reads TGTGCCAGCAGCACCTACCACCTAGCGGGGGCCTTCACAGATACGCAGTATTTT. Translating it yields CASSTYHLAGAFTDTQYF.

The chain uses TRBV7-2 and TRBJ1-1; the match to TRBD1 covers 7 bases. The germline CDR1 and CDR2 sequences are SGHTA and FQGNSA. The ends lost 3 bases at V and 8 bases at J; junction bases unmatched: 6. The CDR3 runs to 13 residues. This CDR3 reads CASSFPGTAEAFF. CDR3 DNA sequence: TGTGCCAGCAGCTTTCCCGGGACAGCAGAAGCTTTCTTT.

The gene calls are TRBV5-4 and TRBJ1-6, with D tentatively TRBD1 (6 bases). V dropped 0 bases and J dropped 4 bases, with 11 bases sitting between them. Per germline, CDR1 SGHNT and CDR2 YYREEE (reference sequence). The CDR3 spans 16 residues. The CDR3 sequence is CASSLGQVKYNSPLHF. CDR3 nucleotide sequence: TGTGCCAGCAGCTTGGGACAGGTTAAATATAATTCACCCCTCCACTTT.

The genes are TRBV7-3 and TRBJ1-5, with D perhaps matching TRBD1 (6 bases). The V and J ends lost 5 bases and 2 bases respectively, with 16 bases between them. The CDR3 is 16 residues long. Germline V gene sequence: CDR1 SGHTA, CDR2 FQGTGA. The CDR3 protein is CASSGREGVGNQPQHF. The CDR3 nucleotides read TGTGCCAGCAGCGGCCGGGAGGGGGTGGGCAATCAGCCCCAGCATTTT.

This clone was counted between two and nine times. The chain is built from TRBV5-5 and TRBJ2-2; 7 positions agree with TRBD1. Germline V lookup: CDR1 SGHKS, CDR2 YYEKEE (reference sequence). The CDR3 spans 15 residues. V gave up 5 bases and J gave up 4 bases; unmatched junction bases: 8. For the CDR3, the DNA is TGTGCCAGCAGTTTGAGGGACAGCCCCACCGGGGAGCTGTTTTTT. Its translation is CASSLRDSPTGELFF.

V gene TRBV25-1 combines with J gene TRBJ2-5; 14 bases match TRBD2. V trimming: 4 bases; J trimming: 5 bases; junction bases outside the gene matches: 3. This CDR3 comprises 15 residues. Germline V gives CDR1 MGHDK, CDR2 SYGVNS. CDR3 sequence reads: CASSARLAGGETQYF. DNA of the CDR3: TGTGCCAGCAGTGCCAGACTAGCGGGGGGGGAGACCCAGTACTTC.

V is TRBV29-1 and J is TRBJ2-5; D unresolved. Germline V gene sequence: CDR1 SQVTM, CDR2 ANQGSEA. Trimming cost V 0 bases and J 3 bases, with 8 bases left between them. This CDR3 is built from 13 residues. The CDR3 loop reads CSVEEHQKETQYF. The CDR3 DNA sequence: TGCAGCGTTGAAGAACACCAGAAAGAGACCCAGTACTTC.

In its sample, this clone was seen a few times. This sequence joins TRBV7-8 and TRBJ1-4; D may be TRBD1 (5 bases). This CDR3 spans 14 amino acids. Germline CDR1 is SGHVS and CDR2 is FQNEAQ. The V end was cut by 1 base, the J end by 8 bases, with 11 bases between. CDR3 coding DNA: TGTGCCAGCAGCTTAGGCAGGGTAGGGGAAAAACTGTTTTTT. Translating gives CASSLGRVGEKLFF.

The chain is built from TRBV5-1 and TRBJ2-7; maybe TRBD1 (6 bases). Looked up from germline, CDR1 is SGHRS and CDR2 is YFSETQ. The CDR3 has 15 amino acids. The V end was cut by 4 bases, the J end by 2 bases, with 16 bases between. The CDR3 nucleotides are TGCGCCAGCAGCCCGGATCGAGGGGGTACCTACGAGCAGTACTTC. Amino acid sequence: CASSPDRGGTYEQYF.

This rearrangement joins TRBV19 to TRBJ1-2; D remains unclear. Trimming removed 11 bases at V and 4 bases at J, with 11 bases between. Germline lookup yields CDR1 LNHDA and CDR2 SQIVND (reference sequence). The CDR3 has 11 residues. The CDR3 DNA reads as TGTGCCGGACTTACAGCCTATGGCTACACCTTC. It is translated as CAGLTAYGYTF.

The chain combines TRBV7-9 with TRBJ2-1; 7 nucleotides align to TRBD2. Trimming removed 4 bases from V and 10 bases from J; junction bases left unmatched: 13. The CDR3 runs to 15 residues. Germline CDR1 is SEHNR and CDR2 is FQNEAQ (reference sequence). The CDR3, as DNA: TGTGCCAGCAGCTCCCCTTCGACTCGGGGAGGGGAGCAGTTCTTC. Its protein product is CASSSPSTRGGEQFF.

This clone has a single count. The chain links TRBV18 to TRBJ2-7, with 11 bases lining up with TRBD2. CDR1 is KGHSH, CDR2 LQKENI, per germline. The CDR3 has 16 residues. Trimming removed 4 bases from V and 0 bases from J; junction bases left unmatched: 5. CDR3 protein: CASSLGLAASSYEQYF. The CDR3 DNA reads TGTGCCAGCTCACTGGGACTAGCGGCAAGCTCCTACGAGCAGTACTTC. The full variable domain, rest sourced from reference TRBV18 and TRBJ2-7, is NAGVMQNPRHLVRRRGQEARLRCSPMKGHSHVYWYRQLPEEGLKFMVYLQKENIIDESGMPKERFSAEFPKEGPSILRIQQVVRGDSAAYFCASSLGLAASSYEQYFGPGTRLTVT.

The chain joins TRBV5-1 to TRBJ1-3, with 8 nucleotides matching TRBD1. J was trimmed by 3 bases and V by 0 bases; bases with no gene match: 5. Germline-derived CDR1 and CDR2 are SGHRS and YFSETQ. The CDR3 spans 16 residues. CDR3 in DNA: TGCGCCAGCAGCTTGGCCACAGGGGGTAGTGGAAACACCATATATTTT. Protein sequence: CASSLATGGSGNTIYF. The full variable domain, completed using reference TRBV5-1 and TRBJ1-3, is KAGVTQTPRYLIKTRGQQVTLSCSPISGHRSVSWYQQTPGQGLQFLFEYFSETQRNKGNFPGRFSGRQFSNSRSEMNVSTLELGDSALYLCASSLATGGSGNTIYFGEGSWLTVV.

The J gene is TRBJ1-2, the V gene TRBV2; TRBD1 agrees at 7 bases. Germline CDR1 reads SNHLY; CDR2 reads FYNNEI. The V segment lost 4 bases and the J segment 8 bases; nucleotides outside the gene matches: 10. This CDR3 has 14 residues. Written as DNA, the CDR3 is TGTGCCAGCAGTGTTTTCCAGGGGGAGGACGGCTACACCTTC. This sequence encodes CASSVFQGEDGYTF.

V usage is TRBV4-1 and J usage is TRBJ1-4; 10 bases map to TRBD1. This CDR3 region has 14 residues. With 4 bases clipped from V and 6 bases from J, the junction kept 2 bases outside the gene matches. The germline gives CDR1 MGHRA, CDR2 YSYEKL. CDR3 bases: TGCGCCAGCAGCCCGACAGGGGGCGATGAAAAACTGTTTTTT. Protein product: CASSPTGGDEKLFF.

This chain connects TRBV7-9 to TRBJ2-1; TRBD2 agrees at 11 bases. The germline V gene encodes CDR1 SEHNR and CDR2 FQNEAQ (reference sequence). V dropped 4 bases and J dropped 0; count of bases not matched to a gene: 8. The CDR3 loop spans 18 amino acids. DNA for the CDR3: TGTGCCAGCAGCTCTACTAGCGGGGGCCCTAGCTCCTACAATGAGCAGTTCTTC. This codes for CASSSTSGGPSSYNEQFF.

The CDR3 coding sequence is TGTGCCAGCAGCTTAGACTCCGAGCCTTGGGATACGCAGTATTTT. Its translation is CASSLDSEPWDTQYF. This sequence joins TRBV5-6 and TRBJ2-3; D remains unclear. Trimming cost V 2 bases and J 6 bases, with 16 bases left between them. The CDR3 has 15 amino acids. The germline V gene has CDR1 SGHDT and CDR2 YYEEEE.

This clone came up a few times. V gene TRBV11-2 combines with J gene TRBJ2-6, with D tentatively TRBD2 (6 bases). The V end was cut by 3 bases, the J end by 0 bases, with 12 bases between. This CDR3 is built from 17 residues. Germline CDR1 is SGHAT and CDR2 is FQNNGV. This CDR3 reads CASSLLGTSSGANVLTF. CDR3 coding DNA: TGTGCCAGCAGCTTGCTTGGGACTTCCTCTGGGGCCAACGTCCTGACTTTC.

This clone was picked up a small number of times. The V gene is TRBV11-2, the J gene TRBJ2-1; 7 bases agree with TRBD1. The CDR3 spans 18 residues. Trimming took 5 bases from V and 2 from J; bases not matched to a gene: 15. Germline V gives CDR1 SGHAT, CDR2 FQNNGV. The CDR3 region is CASSLGQARVYPYNEQFF. CDR3 bases: TGTGCCAGCAGCCTAGGACAGGCACGCGTATACCCCTACAATGAGCAGTTCTTC.

The chain uses TRBV19 and TRBJ1-6; TRBD1 agrees at 8 bases. This CDR3 is 16 amino acids long. J gave up 4 bases and V 7 bases, and 9 bases lay outside the gene matches. Germline V gives CDR1 LNHDA, CDR2 SQIVND (reference sequence). This CDR3 is CASTETGGTYNSPLHF. In DNA form, the CDR3 reads TGTGCCAGTACCGAAACAGGGGGAACATATAATTCACCCCTCCACTTT.